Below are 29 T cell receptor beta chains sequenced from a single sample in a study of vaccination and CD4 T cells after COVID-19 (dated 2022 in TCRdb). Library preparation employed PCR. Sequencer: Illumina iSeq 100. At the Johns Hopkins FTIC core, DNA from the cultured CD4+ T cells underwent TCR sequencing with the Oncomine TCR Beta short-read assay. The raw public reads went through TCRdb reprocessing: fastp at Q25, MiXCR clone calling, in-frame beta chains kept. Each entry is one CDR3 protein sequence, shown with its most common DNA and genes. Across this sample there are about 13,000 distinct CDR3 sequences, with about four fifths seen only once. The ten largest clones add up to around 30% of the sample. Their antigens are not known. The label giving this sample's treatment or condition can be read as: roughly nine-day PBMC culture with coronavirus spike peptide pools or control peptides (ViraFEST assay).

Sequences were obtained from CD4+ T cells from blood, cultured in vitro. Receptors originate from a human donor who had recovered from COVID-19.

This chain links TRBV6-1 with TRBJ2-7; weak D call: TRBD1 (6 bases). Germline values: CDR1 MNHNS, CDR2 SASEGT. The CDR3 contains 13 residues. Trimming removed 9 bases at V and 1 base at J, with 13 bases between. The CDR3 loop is CASCYRESYEQYF. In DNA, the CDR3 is TGTGCCAGTTGCTACAGGGAATCCTACGAGCAGTACTTC.

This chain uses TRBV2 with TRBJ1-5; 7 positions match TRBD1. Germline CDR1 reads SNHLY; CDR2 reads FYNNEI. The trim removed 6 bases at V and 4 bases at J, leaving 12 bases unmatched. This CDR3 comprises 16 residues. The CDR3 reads CASRADRVRGNQPQHF. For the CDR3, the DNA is TGTGCCAGCAGGGCAGACAGGGTAAGAGGGAATCAGCCCCAGCATTTT.

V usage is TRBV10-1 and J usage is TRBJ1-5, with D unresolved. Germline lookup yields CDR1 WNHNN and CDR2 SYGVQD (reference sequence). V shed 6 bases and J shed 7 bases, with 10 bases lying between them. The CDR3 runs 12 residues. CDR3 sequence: CASRGGYQPQHF. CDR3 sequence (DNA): TGCGCCAGCAGGGGAGGGTACCAGCCCCAGCATTTT.

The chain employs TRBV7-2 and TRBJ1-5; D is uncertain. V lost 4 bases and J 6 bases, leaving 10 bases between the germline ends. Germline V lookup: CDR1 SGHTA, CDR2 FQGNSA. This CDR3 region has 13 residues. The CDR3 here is CASSSRPGQPQHF. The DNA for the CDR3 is TGTGCCAGCAGCTCCCGCCCCGGTCAGCCCCAGCATTTT.

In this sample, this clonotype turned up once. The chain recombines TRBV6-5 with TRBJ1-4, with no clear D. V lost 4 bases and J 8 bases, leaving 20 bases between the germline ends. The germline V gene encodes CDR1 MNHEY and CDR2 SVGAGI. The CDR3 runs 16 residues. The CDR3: CASSFRRQPPVEKLFF. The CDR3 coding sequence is TGTGCCAGCAGTTTTCGGCGGCAGCCCCCGGTGGAAAAACTGTTTTTT.

Here the CDR3 DNA reads TGTGCCAGCAGTTACCTCTCGGTAAGCAATCAGCCCCAGCATTTT. Encoded protein: CASSYLSVSNQPQHF. V usage is TRBV6-2 or TRBV6-3 and J usage is TRBJ1-5; D remains ambiguous. V was cut by 2 bases and J by 1 base, with 9 bases left in between. The V gene's germline CDR1 is MNHEY and CDR2 SVGEGT. The CDR3 is 15 amino acids.

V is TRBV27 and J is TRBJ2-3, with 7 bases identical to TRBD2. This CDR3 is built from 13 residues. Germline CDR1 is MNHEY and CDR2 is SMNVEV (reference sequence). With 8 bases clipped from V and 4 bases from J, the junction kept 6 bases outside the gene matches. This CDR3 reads CASGRASPDTQYF. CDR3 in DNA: TGTGCCAGCGGGAGGGCGAGTCCAGATACGCAGTATTTT.

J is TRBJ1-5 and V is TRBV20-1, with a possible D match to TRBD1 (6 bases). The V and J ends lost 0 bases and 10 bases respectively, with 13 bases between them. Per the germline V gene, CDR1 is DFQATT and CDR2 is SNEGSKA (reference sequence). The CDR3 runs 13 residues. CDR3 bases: TGCAGTGCTAGAGAAGGGGGGATCAGCCCCCAGCATTTT. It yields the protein CSAREGGISPQHF.

Here the CDR3 DNA reads TGTGCCAGCAGCCTCTTGGGGTGGGAACAAGAGACCCAGTACTTC. Its protein product is CASSLLGWEQETQYF. The chain recombines TRBV11-1 with TRBJ2-5, with D hard to call. Trimming took off 5 bases at V and 2 bases at J, with 15 bases between the two ends. CDR3 length equals 15 residues. Germline CDR1 reads SGHAT; CDR2 reads FQDESV (reference sequence).

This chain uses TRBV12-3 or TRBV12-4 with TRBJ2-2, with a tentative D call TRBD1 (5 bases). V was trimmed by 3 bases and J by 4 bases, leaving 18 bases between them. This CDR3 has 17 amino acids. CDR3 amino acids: CASSFWGFSATTGELFF. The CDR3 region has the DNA TGTGCCAGCAGTTTTTGGGGCTTTTCGGCAACCACCGGGGAGCTGTTTTTT.

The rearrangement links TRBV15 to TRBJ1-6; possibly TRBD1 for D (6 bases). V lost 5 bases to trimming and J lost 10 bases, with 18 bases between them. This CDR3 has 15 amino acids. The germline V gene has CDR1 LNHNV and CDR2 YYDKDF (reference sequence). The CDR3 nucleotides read TGTGCCACCAGCCCCCACAGGGTCGCGGGATCACCCCTCCACTTT. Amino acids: CATSPHRVAGSPLHF.

CDR3 nucleotides: TGTGCCAGCACCACTACGAGGAGCACTGAAGCTTTCTTT. It codes for CASTTTRSTEAFF. The rearrangement links TRBV6-1 to TRBJ1-1; D is unresolved. This CDR3 has 13 residues. Trimming took off 7 bases at V and 4 bases at J, with 13 bases between the two ends. Germline values: CDR1 MNHNS, CDR2 SASEGT.

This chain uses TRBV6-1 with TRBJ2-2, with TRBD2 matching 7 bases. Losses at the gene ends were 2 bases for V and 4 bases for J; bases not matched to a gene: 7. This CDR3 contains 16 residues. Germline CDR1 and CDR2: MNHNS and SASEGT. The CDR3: CASSERTGGPTGELFF. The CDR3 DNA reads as TGTGCCAGCAGTGAAAGGACGGGAGGCCCCACCGGGGAGCTGTTTTTT.

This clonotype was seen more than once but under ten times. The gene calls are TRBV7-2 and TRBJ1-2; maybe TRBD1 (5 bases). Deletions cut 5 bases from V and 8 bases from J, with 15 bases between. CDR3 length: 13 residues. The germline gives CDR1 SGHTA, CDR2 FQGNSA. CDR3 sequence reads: CASSLGTGGGYTF. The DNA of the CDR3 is TGTGCCAGCAGCCTTGGGACCGGCGGGGGCTACACCTTC. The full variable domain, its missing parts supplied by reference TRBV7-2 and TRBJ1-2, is GAGVSQSPSNKVTEKGKDVELRCDPISGHTALYWYRQSLGQGLEFLIYFQGNSAPDKSGLPSDRFSAERTGGSVSTLTIQRTQQEDSAVYLCASSLGTGGGYTFGSGTRLTVV.

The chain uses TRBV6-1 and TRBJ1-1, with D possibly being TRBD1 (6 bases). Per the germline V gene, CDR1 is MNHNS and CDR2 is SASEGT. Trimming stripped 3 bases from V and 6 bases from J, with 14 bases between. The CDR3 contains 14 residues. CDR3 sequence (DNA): TGTGCCAGCAGTGACGGGGGGCGGTTGGCTGAAGCTTTCTTT. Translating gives CASSDGGRLAEAFF.

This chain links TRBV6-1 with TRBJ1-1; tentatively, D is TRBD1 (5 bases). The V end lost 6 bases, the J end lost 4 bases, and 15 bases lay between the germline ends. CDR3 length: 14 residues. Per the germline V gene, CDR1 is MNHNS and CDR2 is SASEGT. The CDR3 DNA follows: TGTGCCAGCAGGACATGGGACTTAAGCACTGAAGCTTTCTTT. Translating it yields CASRTWDLSTEAFF.

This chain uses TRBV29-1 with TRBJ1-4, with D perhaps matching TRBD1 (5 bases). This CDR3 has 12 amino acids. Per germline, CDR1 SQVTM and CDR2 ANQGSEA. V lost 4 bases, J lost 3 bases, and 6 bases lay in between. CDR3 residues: CSVVGPNEKLFF. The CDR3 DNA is TGCAGCGTTGTGGGACCTAATGAAAAACTGTTTTTT.

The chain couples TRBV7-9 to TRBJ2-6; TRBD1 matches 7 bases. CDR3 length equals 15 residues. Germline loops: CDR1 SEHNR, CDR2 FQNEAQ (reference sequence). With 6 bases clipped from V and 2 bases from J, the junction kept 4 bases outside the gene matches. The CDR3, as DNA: TGTGCCAGCAGTTCCGACAGGGCTGGGGCCAACGTCCTGACTTTC. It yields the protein CASSSDRAGANVLTF.

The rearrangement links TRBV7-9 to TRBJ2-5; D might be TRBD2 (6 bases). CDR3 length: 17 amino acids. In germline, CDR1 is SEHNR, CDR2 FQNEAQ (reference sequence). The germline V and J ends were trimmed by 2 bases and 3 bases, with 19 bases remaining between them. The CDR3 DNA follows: TGTGCCAGCAGCTTACGGTGGGGAGGAGGCCTCAAAGAGACCCAGTACTTC. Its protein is CASSLRWGGGLKETQYF.

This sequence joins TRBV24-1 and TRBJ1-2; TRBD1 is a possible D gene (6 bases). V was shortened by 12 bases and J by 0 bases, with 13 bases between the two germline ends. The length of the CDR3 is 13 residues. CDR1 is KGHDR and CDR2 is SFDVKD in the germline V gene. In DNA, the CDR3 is TGTGCCGTAGGGGGGTCAGCTAACTATGGCTACACCTTC. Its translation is CAVGGSANYGYTF.

CDR3 region: CASSLWDTLRTGELFF. Here the CDR3 DNA reads TGTGCCAGCAGCTTATGGGACACGCTTAGGACCGGGGAGCTGTTTTTT. The chain carries TRBV7-8 and TRBJ2-2; tentatively, D is TRBD1 (6 bases). Per the germline V gene, CDR1 is SGHVS and CDR2 is FQNEAQ. The CDR3 runs 16 residues. Trimming removed 2 bases from V and 5 bases from J, with 15 bases in between.

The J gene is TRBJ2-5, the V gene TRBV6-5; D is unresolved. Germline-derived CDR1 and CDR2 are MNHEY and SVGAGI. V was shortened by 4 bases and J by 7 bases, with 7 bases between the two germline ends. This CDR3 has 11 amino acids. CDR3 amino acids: CASSSPSTQYF. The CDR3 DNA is TGTGCCAGCAGTTCCCCGTCGACCCAGTACTTC.

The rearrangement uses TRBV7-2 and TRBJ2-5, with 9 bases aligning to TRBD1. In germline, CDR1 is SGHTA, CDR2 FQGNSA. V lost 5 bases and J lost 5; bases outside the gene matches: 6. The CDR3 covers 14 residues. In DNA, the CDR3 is TGTGCCAGCAGCGGACAGGGGCGGTCTGAGACCCAGTACTTC. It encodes CASSGQGRSETQYF.

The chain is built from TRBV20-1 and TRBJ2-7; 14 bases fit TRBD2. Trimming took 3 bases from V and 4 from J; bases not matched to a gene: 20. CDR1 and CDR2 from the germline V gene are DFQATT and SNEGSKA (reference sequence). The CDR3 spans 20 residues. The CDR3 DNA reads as TGCAGTGCTAGGCCCTCGGGGACTAGCGGGAGCCCAGGGCGTGGATACGAGCAGTACTTC. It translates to CSARPSGTSGSPGRGYEQYF.

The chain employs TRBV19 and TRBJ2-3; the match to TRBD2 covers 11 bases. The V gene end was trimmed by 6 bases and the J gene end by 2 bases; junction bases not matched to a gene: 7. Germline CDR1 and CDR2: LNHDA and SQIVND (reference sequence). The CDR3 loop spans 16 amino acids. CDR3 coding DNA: TGTGCCAGTAGACCCAGACTAGCGGGAAACACAGATACGCAGTATTTT. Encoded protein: CASRPRLAGNTDTQYF.

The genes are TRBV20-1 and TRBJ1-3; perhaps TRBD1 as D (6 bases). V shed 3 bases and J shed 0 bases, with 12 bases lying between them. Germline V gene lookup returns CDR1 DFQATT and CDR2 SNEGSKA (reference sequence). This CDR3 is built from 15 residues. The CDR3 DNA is TGCAGTGCTAGCGACAGGACCAGCTCTGGAAACACCATATATTTT. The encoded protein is CSASDRTSSGNTIYF.

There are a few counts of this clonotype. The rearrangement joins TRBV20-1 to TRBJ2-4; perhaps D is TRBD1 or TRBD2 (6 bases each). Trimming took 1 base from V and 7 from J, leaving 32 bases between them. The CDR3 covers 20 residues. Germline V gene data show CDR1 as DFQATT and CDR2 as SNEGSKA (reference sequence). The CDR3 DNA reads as TGCAGTGCTAGAGTCCGGGGGCAGGGGTACGTGTCTGTCCTAGGGAACATTCAGTACTTC. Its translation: CSARVRGQGYVSVLGNIQYF.

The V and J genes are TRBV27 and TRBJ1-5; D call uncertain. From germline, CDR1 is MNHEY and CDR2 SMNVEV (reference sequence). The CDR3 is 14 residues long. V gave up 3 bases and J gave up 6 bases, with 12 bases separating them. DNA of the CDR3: TGTGCCAGCAGTTTTCAGAGGGAAGGTCAGCCCCAGCATTTT. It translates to CASSFQREGQPQHF.

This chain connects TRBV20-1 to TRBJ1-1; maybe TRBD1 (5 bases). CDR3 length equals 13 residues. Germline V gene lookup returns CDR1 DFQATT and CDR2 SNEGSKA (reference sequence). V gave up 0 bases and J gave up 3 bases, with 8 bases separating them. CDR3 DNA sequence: TGCAGTGCTAGAGAGGGGGGAGACACTGAAGCTTTCTTT. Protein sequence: CSAREGGDTEAFF.